The 5 T cell receptor beta chains given below trace back to one sample, sequenced in a study of T cell responses to AZD1222 COVID-19 vaccine. Assay used: immunoSEQ multiplex PCR; TCRdb lists only in-frame clones, some missing. This sample lists under 150,000 clones; its ten largest clones have approximately 2%. The sample comprised peripheral blood. The receptors come from an adult in good health.

This chain connects TRBV29-1 to TRBJ2-1; TRBD2 is a possible D gene (5 bases). V lost 4 bases, J lost 0 bases, and 10 bases lay in between. This CDR3 contains 14 residues. The germline gives CDR1 SQVTM, CDR2 ANQGSEA. DNA of the CDR3: TGCAGCGTTGGAGGACTTAGCTCCTACAATGAGCAGTTCTTC. Its translation: CSVGGLSSYNEQFF.

The V call is TRBV6-2 or TRBV6-3, the J call TRBJ1-2; D is ambiguous. Germline V gives CDR1 MNHEY, CDR2 SVGEGT. The CDR3 extends over 14 amino acids. V was pared by 2 bases and J by 8 bases, with 15 bases between. This CDR3 reads CASSYVGSRSGYTF. The CDR3 nucleotides read TGTGCCAGCAGTTACGTGGGCTCCCGGTCCGGCTACACCTTC.

V and J are TRBV7-9 and TRBJ1-5; D not resolved. Trimming took 7 bases from V and 7 from J, leaving 11 bases between them. CDR1 SEHNR and CDR2 FQNEAQ come from the germline V gene (reference sequence). The CDR3 consists of 12 residues. In DNA, the CDR3 is TGTGCCAGCACCAATTCAGGCCAGCCCCAGCATTTT. Its translation is CASTNSGQPQHF.

The chain joins TRBV6-5 to TRBJ1-5; 7 nucleotides agree with TRBD1. Germline V gene lookup returns CDR1 MNHEY and CDR2 SVGAGI. V shed 6 bases, J shed 3 bases, and the junction held 5 bases outside the gene matches. The CDR3 loop spans 14 amino acids. CDR3 DNA sequence: TGTGCCAGCAGCTCCGGACAGGTCAATCAGCCCCAGCATTTT. Translated: CASSSGQVNQPQHF.

The rearrangement links TRBV6-5 to TRBJ2-2; 8 nucleotides line up with TRBD1. V shed 8 bases, J shed 6 bases, and the junction held 8 bases outside the gene matches. Looked up from germline, CDR1 is MNHEY and CDR2 is SVGAGI. This CDR3 has 14 amino acids. The CDR3 reads CASSNRQGSGELFF. CDR3 bases: TGTGCCAGCTCGAATAGACAGGGGTCCGGGGAGCTGTTTTTT.